One and the same sample provided the 24 T cell receptor beta chains below, sequenced in a study of blood T cells in healthy people across ages. With a J-beta primer mix and a sample-barcoded 5' primer, a second PCR ran about 7 to 12 cycles. TCRdb reprocessed the 5' RACE reads via MiXCR and lists one record per CDR3 protein. The sample holds hundreds of thousands of distinct CDR3 sequences, about 30% seen once. Sequencing was done on a sample of blood. These TCRs come from a woman of 80 years or more in good health.

This clonotype has a count of ten or more. The chain employs TRBV7-6 and TRBJ2-3; 10 bases map to TRBD1. Germline trimming cut 4 bases from V and 2 bases from J; bases unmatched to any gene: 3. The CDR3 totals 15 residues. Germline V gives CDR1 SGHVS, CDR2 FNYEAQ. The CDR3 DNA is TGTGCCAGCAGCTCGGGACAGGGGTACACAGATACGCAGTATTTT. It yields the protein CASSSGQGYTDTQYF. The complete variable domain, with remaining parts taken from reference TRBV7-6 and TRBJ2-3, reads GAGVSQSPRYKVTKRGQDVALRCDPISGHVSLYWYRQALGQGPEFLTYFNYEAQQDKSGLPNDRFSAERPEGSISTLTIQRTEQRDSAMYRCASSSGQGYTDTQYFGPGTRLTVL.

As for this clonotype: This may stem from a read error, because a much larger clone lies one nucleotide away. This is likely a read error, given that the CDR3 carries no conserved phenylalanine or tryptophan at its end. The V and J genes are TRBV7-9 and TRBJ1-5; tentatively, D is TRBD1 (6 bases). V lost 6 bases and J 2 bases, leaving 17 bases between the germline ends. Germline CDR1 is SEHNR and CDR2 is FQNEAQ (reference sequence). This CDR3 is 16 amino acids long. The CDR3 spells CASSERGGQGNQPQHS. The DNA of the CDR3 is TGTGCCAGCAGTGAGAGAGGGGGGCAAGGCAATCAGCCCCAGCATTCT.

The rearrangement joins TRBV7-2 to TRBJ1-1; TRBD1 matches at 7 bases. The CDR3 runs to 14 residues. V dropped 5 bases and J dropped 3; count of bases not matched to a gene: 6. CDR1 and CDR2 from the germline V gene are SGHTA and FQGNSA. The CDR3 here is CASSALGGYTEAFF. In DNA, the CDR3 is TGTGCCAGCAGCGCCCTAGGGGGCTACACTGAAGCTTTCTTT.

The chain carries TRBV18 and TRBJ1-2; TRBD1 agrees at 8 bases. CDR1 is KGHSH, CDR2 LQKENI, per germline. CDR3 length: 18 residues. Unmatched junction bases numbered 15, after V lost 1 base and J lost 5 bases. The DNA for the CDR3 is TGTGCCAGCTCACCACAAGTCCCGAGCAGGGGGCACCTGTATGGCTACACCTTC. It is translated as CASSPQVPSRGHLYGYTF.

In this sample, this clonotype turned up once. A much larger clone differs from this one at a single base, so this may be a read error. The genes are TRBV5-6 and TRBJ1-2; the match to TRBD1 covers 8 bases. Germline V CDR1 and CDR2: SGHDT, YYEEEE. The CDR3 has 17 amino acids. In DNA form, the CDR3 reads TGTGCCCGCAGCTCGCGAATTGGACAGGGAAGAAACTATGGCTACACCTTC. This gives the protein CARSSRIGQGRNYGYTF.

This clonotype was seen many times. The rearrangement uses TRBV12-3 or TRBV12-4 and TRBJ2-5, with 12 positions matching TRBD2. Germline trimming cut 3 bases from V and 4 bases from J; bases unmatched to any gene: 9. This CDR3 is built from 17 residues. The CDR3 coding sequence is TGTGCCAGCAGTTTGGGGTCTAGCGGGGGGGCCGGAGAGACCCAGTACTTC. As protein: CASSLGSSGGAGETQYF.

This clonotype appeared many times. The V call is TRBV7-3, the J call TRBJ2-1, with 8 bases fitting TRBD1. Germline V gives CDR1 SGHTA, CDR2 FQGTGA. The CDR3 has 16 amino acids. J gave up 6 bases and V 5 bases, and 12 bases lay outside the gene matches. The CDR3 region is CASSPNRGWKVNEQFF. The CDR3 region has the DNA TGTGCCAGCAGCCCCAACAGGGGGTGGAAGGTCAATGAGCAGTTCTTC.

With regard to this clonotype: A much larger clone differs from this one at a single base, so this may be a read error. The rearrangement links TRBV7-2 to TRBJ1-2; D gene uncertain. CDR1 and CDR2 from the germline V gene are SGHTA and FQGNSA. The CDR3 runs to 12 residues. For the CDR3, the DNA is TGTGCCAACAGCATAGCATCGTATGGCTACACCTTC. Its translation: CANSIASYGYTF.

The chain has TRBV7-9 and TRBJ1-2; D not certain. Germline CDR1 is SEHNR and CDR2 is FQNEAQ (reference sequence). V was shortened by 0 bases and J by 8 bases, with 13 bases between the two germline ends. The CDR3 consists of 14 residues. As DNA, the CDR3 is TGTGCCAGCAGCTTAGCAGGTTCCTCGAGGGGCTACACCTTC. Translating it yields CASSLAGSSRGYTF. Complete variable domain (other parts from reference TRBV7-9 and TRBJ1-2): DTGVSQNPRHKITKRGQNVTFRCDPISEHNRLYWYRQTLGQGPEFLTYFQNEAQLEKSRLLSDRFSAERPKGSFSTLEIQRTEQGDSAMYLCASSLAGSSRGYTFGSGTRLTVV.

A word on this clonotype: As the CDR3 is not closed by the conserved phenylalanine or tryptophan, this likely results from a read error. V and J are TRBV28 and TRBJ2-1; TRBD1 might be the D (5 bases). Germline values: CDR1 MDHEN, CDR2 SYDVKM. There are 11 residues in the CDR3. V was clipped by 7 bases and J by 10 bases, with 11 bases between them. The CDR3 spells CASKGKYEQFL. In nucleotides, the CDR3 is TGTGCCAGCAAGGGGAAATACGAGCAGTTCTTA.

In the case of this clonotype: Since a much larger clone is just one base distant, this may be a read error. The chain couples TRBV20-1 to TRBJ2-6, with a possible D match to TRBD1 (5 bases). Per germline, CDR1 DFQATT and CDR2 SNEGSKA (reference sequence). The CDR3 has 14 amino acids. Here the CDR3 reads CSARGLSGANVRTF. In nucleotides, the CDR3 is TGCAGTGCTAGAGGGCTCTCTGGGGCCAACGTCCGGACTTTC.

This clonotype has at least ten counts. The V and J genes are TRBV28 and TRBJ2-5; TRBD2 is a possible D gene (5 bases). The CDR3 loop spans 15 amino acids. Germline CDR1 MDHEN, CDR2 SYDVKM. V was clipped by 8 bases and J by 2 bases, with 18 bases between them. CDR3 sequence: CASESLGVRQETQYF. The CDR3 coding sequence is TGTGCCAGCGAATCTTTGGGAGTGCGACAAGAGACCCAGTACTTC.

A few counts support this clonotype. V gene TRBV28 combines with J gene TRBJ1-6; D gene uncertain. Trimming pared 3 bases from V and 12 bases from J, leaving 9 bases between. Germline V gene data show CDR1 as MDHEN and CDR2 as SYDVKM. This CDR3 comprises 12 residues. The CDR3 here is CASSLDGRPLHF. Written as DNA, the CDR3 is TGTGCCAGCAGTTTGGACGGGAGACCCCTCCACTTT.

A note on this clonotype: This sequence may be a read error, since a much larger clone differs from it by one base. The V gene is TRBV7-9, the J gene TRBJ2-2, with D perhaps TRBD2 (5 bases). With 4 bases removed from V and 7 bases from J, the gap between germline ends came to 19 bases. The V gene's germline CDR1 is SEHNR and CDR2 FQNEAQ (reference sequence). The CDR3 extends over 16 amino acids. CDR3 nucleotide sequence: TGTGCCAGCAGCTCGGCCGGGTTCGAGGGCATCGGGGAGCTGTTTTTT. Translation: CASSSAGFEGIGELFF.

This sequence joins TRBV20-1 and TRBJ1-2; a weak D match, TRBD1 (5 bases). The CDR3 is 12 amino acids. Germline V gene data show CDR1 as DFQATT and CDR2 as SNEGSKA (reference sequence). Trimming removed 1 base from V and 8 bases from J, with 11 bases in between. The CDR3 loop is CSARGSWGGYTF. The CDR3 coding sequence is TGCAGTGCTAGAGGTAGTTGGGGCGGCTACACCTTC.

This clonotype was counted many times. The genes are TRBV20-1 and TRBJ2-3; D gene ambiguous. CDR1 DFQATT and CDR2 SNEGSKA come from the germline V gene (reference sequence). The CDR3 sequence is 16 residues long. V was trimmed by 0 bases and J by 0 bases, leaving 13 bases between them. The CDR3 loop is CSARDPARLSTDTQYF. CDR3 sequence (DNA): TGCAGTGCTAGAGACCCCGCTAGGCTTAGCACAGATACGCAGTATTTT.

Regarding this clonotype: Just one base apart from a much larger clone, this may be a read error. The gene calls are TRBV12-3 or TRBV12-4 and TRBJ1-2; no clear D gene. Trimming removed 6 bases at V and 6 bases at J, with 8 bases between. The CDR3 is 11 residues long. CDR3 sequence reads: CASREGHGYTF. In DNA, the CDR3 is TGTGCCAGCAGAGAAGGGCATGGCTACACCTTC.

The J gene is TRBJ2-5, the V gene TRBV20-1; D unresolved. Germline V gene data show CDR1 as DFQATT and CDR2 as SNEGSKA (reference sequence). The CDR3 runs 14 residues. Trimming removed 3 bases at V and 4 bases at J, with 15 bases between. This CDR3 reads CSARGNQVGETQYF. DNA for the CDR3: TGCAGTGCTAGGGGAAACCAGGTCGGAGAGACCCAGTACTTC.

This chain connects TRBV12-5 to TRBJ1-4, with a tentative D call TRBD1 (5 bases). The germline gives CDR1 LGHNT, CDR2 FRNRAP. The length of the CDR3 is 18 residues. Between the trimmed V and J ends, which lost 0 bases and 8 bases, there was a span of 22 bases. The CDR3 sequence: CASGLVRGSAGRGEKLFF. In nucleotides, the CDR3 is TGTGCTAGTGGTTTGGTACGCGGTAGCGCGGGGCGGGGAGAAAAACTGTTTTTT.

This clonotype was counted between two and nine times. This sequence joins TRBV28 and TRBJ1-4; D ambiguous. Germline lookup yields CDR1 MDHEN and CDR2 SYDVKM. CDR3 size: 15 residues. Between the trimmed V and J ends, which lost 3 bases and 5 bases, there was a span of 13 bases. The CDR3 protein is CASSFRASSNEKLFF. The CDR3 nucleotides are TGTGCCAGCAGTTTCCGAGCTTCCTCCAATGAAAAACTGTTTTTT.

Remarks on this clonotype: A clone one base away is much larger, so this may be a read error. The rearrangement links TRBV7-2 to TRBJ1-2; 7 nucleotides line up with TRBD1. J was trimmed by 4 bases and V by 5 bases; bases with no gene match: 10. The CDR3 runs to 15 residues. CDR1 SGHTA and CDR2 FQGNSA come from the germline V gene. The CDR3 here is CASSPVVGQSYGYTF. The CDR3, as DNA: TGTGCCAGCAGCCCCGTGGTGGGACAGTCCTATGGCTACACCTTC.

The V gene is TRBV30, the J gene TRBJ1-4; 9 bases are a match to TRBD1. The junction had 7 bases not matched to a gene; V was cut back by 7 bases and J by 7 bases. The CDR3 spans 13 residues. Per the germline V gene, CDR1 is GTSNPN and CDR2 is SVGIG (reference sequence). The CDR3 DNA sequence: TGTGCCTTGAACAGGGGGCGAGGTGAAAAACTGTTTTTT. This translates into CALNRGRGEKLFF.

This clonotype was recorded at least ten times. This chain connects TRBV7-2 to TRBJ2-3; a possible D gene is TRBD2 (6 bases). Germline CDR1 and CDR2: SGHTA and FQGNSA. The V end was cut by 5 bases, the J end by 0 bases, with 15 bases between. This CDR3 is built from 16 residues. CDR3 residues: CASSSAGSLSTDTQYF. CDR3 nucleotides: TGTGCCAGCAGCAGCGCCGGGAGCCTGAGCACAGATACGCAGTATTTT.

In regard to this clonotype: This may stem from a read error, because a much larger clone lies one nucleotide away. The chain couples TRBV7-9 to TRBJ1-2, with D unresolved. This CDR3 has 12 residues. Trimming removed 5 bases from V and 2 bases from J, with 6 bases in between. Germline V gene lookup returns CDR1 SEHNR and CDR2 FQNEAQ (reference sequence). The CDR3 loop is CASSQTNYGYTF. CDR3 DNA sequence: TGTGCCAGCAGCCAGACGAACTATGGCTACACCTTC.